The T cell receptor beta chain under discussion was sequenced for a study of shared clonotypes between healthy human individuals. For the study at large: The donors, a couple of women and three men, were aged 18 to 49. Regarding the study as a whole: Sequencing depth was expected to affect clonotype sharing among donors. Between several donors, naive CD4 clonotypes were shared at a level of around 5.1%.

Note on this clone: Its target is not known. Other DNA sequences in the sample encode the same CDR3.

The naive CD8 subset, CD45RO-negative cells positively selected for CCR7, excluded terminally differentiated effector memory CD45RA+ cells. Method: immunoSEQ multiplex PCR; TCRdb's copy keeps in-frame clones and lacks some. The sample has more than 2 million clones; 93% are singletons. The V gene's germline CDR1 is SGHNT and CDR2 YYREEE (reference sequence). The CDR3 sequence is 14 residues long. Losses at the gene ends were 2 bases for V and 5 bases for J; bases not matched to a gene: 3. The TCR originated in a man between 18 and 35 years old in good health. Some clones in this sample may be carry-over from other donors' samples. Source material: naive CD8+ T cells from PBMCs. V usage is TRBV5-4 and J usage is TRBJ2-4; 8 nucleotides match TRBD2. CDR3 loop: CASSFTGGENIQYF. CDR3 nucleotides: TGTGCCAGCAGCTTTACCGGGGGGGAAAACATTCAGTACTTC.